The 23 T cell receptor beta chains below were found in one sample sequenced in a study of shared clonotypes between healthy human individuals. Assay: immunoSEQ multiplex PCR; the TCRdb copy retains only in-frame clones and omits some. The sample gives a few million clones, approximately 93% of which show up once; about 0.37% is in the top ten. Material for sequencing was naive CD4+ T cells from PBMCs. Regarding subset: CD45RA+ positively selected. These receptor sequences come from a man aged 18-30 years in good health. Some clones in this sample may be carry-over from other donors' samples.

This clone was found once. This chain links TRBV7-7 with TRBJ1-1, with 9 bases matching TRBD1. This CDR3 has 16 residues. CDR1 is SSHAT, CDR2 FNYEAQ, per germline (reference sequence). The junction had 10 bases not matched to a gene; V was cut back by 5 bases and J by 3 bases. CDR3 protein: CASSLHRGRGDTEAFF. CDR3 nucleotide sequence: TGTGCCAGCAGCCTCCACAGGGGGCGAGGGGACACTGAAGCTTTCTTT.

The chain joins TRBV27 to TRBJ2-2; D perhaps matches TRBD1 (6 bases). Trimming removed 6 bases from V and 1 base from J, with 15 bases in between. Germline V lookup: CDR1 MNHEY, CDR2 SMNVEV (reference sequence). There are 16 residues in the CDR3. The CDR3 coding sequence is TGTGCCAGCAGAAACCGGGACACCAGGAACACCGGGGAGCTGTTTTTT. Its translation: CASRNRDTRNTGELFF.

The chain links TRBV18 to TRBJ2-2; TRBD2 agrees at 10 bases. Germline lookup yields CDR1 KGHSH and CDR2 LQKENI. CDR3 size: 15 residues. Trimming at V came to 4 bases and at J to 7 bases, leaving 6 bases not matched to a gene. The CDR3 DNA follows: TGTGCCAGCTCACGGCTAGCGGGAGTGGTCGGGGAGCTGTTTTTT. Its translation: CASSRLAGVVGELFF. Using reference TRBV18 and TRBJ2-2 for the parts outside the CDR3, the full variable domain is NAGVMQNPRHLVRRRGQEARLRCSPMKGHSHVYWYRQLPEEGLKFMVYLQKENIIDESGMPKERFSAEFPKEGPSILRIQQVVRGDSAAYFCASSRLAGVVGELFFGEGSRLTVL.

The V and J genes are TRBV5-8 and TRBJ1-5; D remains unclear. The CDR3 totals 15 residues. Germline CDR1 and CDR2: SGHTS and YDEGEE. V lost 2 bases and J 4 bases, leaving 13 bases between the germline ends. The CDR3: CASSLTGIGNQPQHF. The CDR3 nucleotides read TGTGCCAGCAGCTTAACGGGGATCGGTAATCAGCCCCAGCATTTT.

The chain recombines TRBV30 with TRBJ2-5, with D unresolved. Germline V gene data show CDR1 as GTSNPN and CDR2 as SVGIG (reference sequence). V shed 4 bases and J shed 5 bases, with 17 bases lying between them. The CDR3 has 14 residues. CDR3 nucleotide sequence: TGTGCCTGGAAATACCCTACTACTGGGGAGACCCAGTACTTC. This codes for CAWKYPTTGETQYF.

This sequence joins TRBV5-6 and TRBJ1-5; no clear D gene. V dropped 6 bases and J dropped 0 bases, with 10 bases sitting between them. In germline, CDR1 is SGHDT, CDR2 YYEEEE. The CDR3 runs 14 residues. DNA of the CDR3: TGTGCCAGCAACCGAGTTGGTAGCAATCAGCCCCAGCATTTT. Its protein product is CASNRVGSNQPQHF.

The chain combines TRBV7-2 with TRBJ2-7, with D maybe TRBD1 (5 bases). The CDR3 totals 15 residues. V lost 0 bases and J 2 bases, leaving 11 bases between the germline ends. Germline CDR1 reads SGHTA; CDR2 reads FQGNSA. This CDR3 reads CASSLASTGAYEQYF. In DNA form, the CDR3 reads TGTGCCAGCAGCTTAGCGAGCACAGGAGCCTACGAGCAGTACTTC.

This chain links TRBV19 with TRBJ1-5; possible D gene TRBD1, 6 bases. V was shortened by 9 bases and J by 1 base, with 16 bases between the two germline ends. This CDR3 spans 15 amino acids. Germline CDR1 reads LNHDA; CDR2 reads SQIVND (reference sequence). Here the CDR3 DNA reads TGTGCCAGCCAACAGGGCAGGTTGAGCAATCAGCCCCAGCATTTT. Translated, it gives CASQQGRLSNQPQHF.

Of note for this clone: This sample also contains other DNA sequences that code for the same CDR3. The rearrangement links TRBV7-9 to TRBJ2-5; TRBD1 aligns across 7 bases. The germline V gene encodes CDR1 SEHNR and CDR2 FQNEAQ (reference sequence). This CDR3 region has 14 residues. The J segment lost 0 bases and the V segment lost 5 bases, leaving 3 bases of the junction unmatched. DNA for the CDR3: TGTGCCAGCAGCCCTGGGACAGACCAAGAGACCCAGTACTTC. Residues: CASSPGTDQETQYF.

The chain is built from TRBV4-2 and TRBJ1-4, with TRBD1 matching 8 bases. CDR1 and CDR2 from the germline V gene are LGHNA and YNFKEQ. The J segment lost 8 bases and the V segment lost 5 bases, leaving 7 bases of the junction unmatched. The CDR3 contains 14 residues. This chain's CDR3 is CASSSRTGREKLFF. DNA of the CDR3: TGTGCCAGCAGCTCCAGGACAGGGAGGGAAAAACTGTTTTTT.

The chain combines TRBV11-2 with TRBJ1-2; D call uncertain. The V and J ends lost 6 bases and 3 bases respectively, with 17 bases between them. CDR1 and CDR2 from the germline V gene are SGHAT and FQNNGV. The CDR3 is made up of 15 amino acids. CDR3 protein: CASSSGRMRDYGYTF. CDR3 in DNA: TGTGCCAGCAGTTCCGGACGGATGAGGGACTATGGCTACACCTTC.

This clone was detected a few times. The rearrangement links TRBV27 to TRBJ2-6; D gene uncertain. Trimming took off 3 bases at V and 0 bases at J, with 3 bases between the two ends. The germline V gene encodes CDR1 MNHEY and CDR2 SMNVEV (reference sequence). CDR3 length: 14 residues. The CDR3 DNA reads as TGTGCCAGCAGTTTTAGCTCTGGGGCCAACGTCCTGACTTTC. Translation: CASSFSSGANVLTF.

This chain links TRBV5-1 with TRBJ2-5; D possibly corresponds to TRBD2 (5 bases). CDR3 length equals 13 residues. Germline CDR1 reads SGHRS; CDR2 reads YFSETQ. Trimming left V 2 bases short and J 3 bases short, with 8 bases between. CDR3 sequence: CASSFPGKETQYF. DNA of the CDR3: TGCGCCAGCAGCTTCCCGGGGAAAGAGACCCAGTACTTC.

As concerns this clone: This specimen includes other DNA sequences encoding the same CDR3. This chain connects TRBV18 to TRBJ2-7; D is possibly TRBD2 (6 bases). Trimming left V 2 bases short and J 6 bases short, with 8 bases between. The CDR3 is made up of 12 amino acids. CDR1 and CDR2 from the germline V gene are KGHSH and LQKENI. DNA of the CDR3: TGTGCCAGCTCACCATTGGGGGGCGAGCAGTACTTC. Translation: CASSPLGGEQYF.

This clone has just one count. Here the CDR3 reads CARRGISGNQETQYF. Written as DNA, the CDR3 is TGTGCCAGAAGGGGAATTAGCGGAAACCAAGAGACCCAGTACTTC. This chain joins TRBV5-3 and TRBJ2-5, with D maybe TRBD2 (6 bases). TRBV5-3 is annotated as an ORF whose role is uncertain. Trimming pared 5 bases from V and 0 bases from J, leaving 14 bases between. The CDR3 has 15 amino acids.

The DNA for the CDR3 is TGTGCCAGCAGCTTAACAGCTCAAGAGACCCAGTACTTC. Protein product: CASSLTAQETQYF. This chain links TRBV6-5 with TRBJ2-5; no clear D. V lost 6 bases to trimming and J lost 2 bases, with 10 bases between them. From germline, CDR1 is MNHEY and CDR2 SVGAGI. The CDR3 loop spans 13 amino acids.

The gene calls are TRBV18 and TRBJ2-5; 9 bases align to TRBD2. In germline, CDR1 is KGHSH, CDR2 LQKENI. The CDR3 covers 16 residues. V dropped 2 bases and J dropped 1; count of bases not matched to a gene: 5. The CDR3 is CASSPSRGLAQETQYF. In nucleotides, the CDR3 is TGTGCCAGCTCACCAAGCCGGGGACTAGCCCAAGAGACCCAGTACTTC.

The table lists this clone with a count of one. This same CDR3 is encoded by further DNA sequences in the sample. This sequence joins TRBV28 and TRBJ2-1; D ambiguous. The CDR3 runs to 13 residues. Trimming left V 5 bases short and J 0 bases short, with 5 bases between. In germline, CDR1 is MDHEN, CDR2 SYDVKM. The CDR3 loop is CASSLSSYNEQFF. The CDR3 DNA is TGTGCCAGCAGTCTGAGCTCCTACAATGAGCAGTTCTTC.

CDR3 DNA: TGTGCCAGCAATGACCGGCAGGGGGCAAGTAGCAATCAGCCCCAGCATTTT. This translates into CASNDRQGASSNQPQHF. V gene TRBV6-1 combines with J gene TRBJ1-5; 8 positions match TRBD1. Trimming cost V 7 bases and J 0 bases; bases outside gene matches: 11. The CDR3 runs 17 residues. Germline CDR1 and CDR2: MNHNS and SASEGT.

Comment on this clone: In the same sample, other DNA sequences code for this CDR3. The V call is TRBV7-2, the J call TRBJ2-7, with 14 bases matching TRBD2. Germline CDR1 and CDR2: SGHTA and FQGNSA. This CDR3 region has 16 residues. J lost 3 bases, V lost 5 bases, and 6 bases had no gene match. In DNA form, the CDR3 reads TGTGCCAGCAGCACGGACGGGACTAGCGGGAGCTACGAGCAGTACTTC. This codes for CASSTDGTSGSYEQYF. Drawing the rest from reference TRBV7-2 and TRBJ2-7, the complete variable domain is GAGVSQSPSNKVTEKGKDVELRCDPISGHTALYWYRQSLGQGLEFLIYFQGNSAPDKSGLPSDRFSAERTGGSVSTLTIQRTQQEDSAVYLCASSTDGTSGSYEQYFGPGTRLTVT.

The chain uses TRBV28 and TRBJ1-1, with TRBD1 matching over 9 bases. V gave up 2 bases and J gave up 6 bases; unmatched junction bases: 7. The CDR3 is 15 residues long. Per germline, CDR1 MDHEN and CDR2 SYDVKM. CDR3 bases: TGTGCCAGCAGTTTAGGGGACAGGGCGGCGGCTGAAGCTTTCTTT. Protein sequence: CASSLGDRAAAEAFF.

Worth noting for this clone: The sample carries other DNA sequences with the same CDR3. CDR3 protein: CASSYRASYEQYF. The DNA of the CDR3 is TGTGCCAGCAGTTATAGGGCCTCCTACGAGCAGTACTTC. This chain joins TRBV6-5 and TRBJ2-7; no reliable D call. V was clipped by 3 bases and J by 0 bases, with 6 bases between them. The germline V gene has CDR1 MNHEY and CDR2 SVGAGI. The length of the CDR3 is 13 residues.

The chain employs TRBV27 and TRBJ2-7; TRBD1 might be the D (5 bases). This CDR3 is built from 14 residues. V was pared by 3 bases and J by 3 bases, with 12 bases between. Germline CDR1 is MNHEY and CDR2 is SMNVEV (reference sequence). As DNA, the CDR3 is TGTGCCAGCAGTTTGAGGACAAATTACTACGAGCAGTACTTC. It translates to CASSLRTNYYEQYF.